Here is one T cell receptor beta chain with its context. One Seattle source followed patients from active infection through their disease course. This sample is drawn from a study of blood T cell repertoires in COVID-19. Study information: Both acute and convalescent COVID-19 samples were obtained from the United States, Italy and Spain. T cells, B-cell-depleted T cells, or PBMCs supplied cDNA or gDNA.

Clones were read by immunoSEQ multiplex PCR, and TCRdb kept only the in-frame ones, dropping some. The data contain 25,000 to 30,000 clones, 85% to 95% of them singletons. This CDR3 has 15 amino acids. V shed 5 bases, J shed 1 base, and the junction held 6 bases outside the gene matches. Germline CDR1 reads MNHNY; CDR2 reads SVGAGI (reference sequence). Sample: peripheral blood. V usage is TRBV6-6 and J usage is TRBJ1-1; 8 nucleotides line up with TRBD1. The receptor's source is a woman between 65 and 79 years old with COVID-19, enrolled during active disease. CDR3 sequence (DNA): TGTGCCAGCAGTCCTGCAGGGGGCTGGAACACTGAAGCTTTCTTT. Protein: CASSPAGGWNTEAFF.